The TCR beta chain under discussion was sequenced for a study of a mutant IDH1 vaccine in newly diagnosed glioma. The assay was immunoSEQ multiplex PCR, and TCRdb's table has in-frame clones only and misses some. Here the sample spans over 30,000 clones, 85% to 90% being singletons. The CDR3 contains 13 residues. V lost 2 bases and J 5 bases, leaving 7 bases between the germline ends. CDR1 is SGHDT and CDR2 is YYEEEE in the germline V gene. Whole-study findings and limits: Overall, about 93% of patients had vaccine-induced immune responses.

With regard to this clone: The antigen remains undetermined.

Time point given: week 47, end of study. Each dose of the vaccine consisted of 300 ug of mutant IDH1 20-mer peptide, with topical imiquimod. In weeks 1, 3, 5, 7, 11, 15, 19 and 23, patients were immunized, eight times in all. Donors had new IDH1-mutant astrocytomas of WHO grade 3 or 4 (ATRX-lost). This sample comprised PBMCs, obtained from a glioma patient whose treatment included an IDH1 peptide vaccine. The V call is TRBV5-6, the J call TRBJ1-4; TRBD1 might be the D (5 bases). This receptor was identified in a woman aged 25 to 39 with glioma. The CDR3, as DNA: TGTGCCAGCAGCTTCGGGACGAATGAAAAACTGTTTTTT. Its translation: CASSFGTNEKLFF.